The present entry profiles one T cell receptor (beta chain) with its context. Antigen specificity is unknown. The sample originates from a study of T cells in localized non-small cell lung cancer. Study results and limitations: Since sequencing was restricted to only one region of the tumor, intratumor heterogeneity remains a possibility. The greatest T cell clonality was found in uninvolved adjacent lung (higher than in tumor). Longer overall survival accompanied higher blood T cell density. Among the top 100 tumor clones, a median about 58 appeared in adjacent lung.

CDR1 and CDR2 from the germline V gene are SGHRS and YFSETQ. With V trimmed by 1 base and J by 5 bases, 11 bases remained unmatched. The CDR3 runs to 17 residues. Method: immunoSEQ multiplex PCR; TCRdb's copy keeps in-frame clones and lacks some. In the table there are approximately 26,000 clones, 82% of which are singletons. This material consisted of peripheral blood, taken before any cancer treatment. This sequence originates from a woman aged 35 to 70 with stage I lung adenocarcinoma. The chain is built from TRBV5-1 and TRBJ2-1; 8 bases align to TRBD2. For the CDR3, the DNA is TGCGCCAGCAGCTTGAAGGCAGGGACGGGAGGGAACAATGAGCAGTTCTTC. Amino acids: CASSLKAGTGGNNEQFF. Complete variable domain (other parts from reference TRBV5-1 and TRBJ2-1): KAGVTQTPRYLIKTRGQQVTLSCSPISGHRSVSWYQQTPGQGLQFLFEYFSETQRNKGNFPGRFSGRQFSNSRSEMNVSTLELGDSALYLCASSLKAGTGGNNEQFFGPGTRLTVL.